The entry below gives a single T cell receptor (beta chain) sequence along with its context. Its antigen remains unknown. The data were taken from a study of cytomegalovirus exposure and HLA in healthy donors. Study at large: Counted in an early data release were roughly 87 million unique TCRs from HLA-typed donors.

The study, taken as a whole, reports: A later analysis revealed that TCR association rates differed between HLA loci, peaking at DRB1 and bottoming out at HLA-C. Reports state that TCR beta sequences accurately predicted most subjects' HLA-A and HLA-B alleles. Information on immune exposure was restricted to one variable (CMV serostatus).

In the PCR, 60 Vbeta and 13 Jbeta primers were used. The assay was immunoSEQ multiplex PCR, and TCRdb's table has in-frame clones only and misses some. This sample has about 90,000 clones, with roughly 70% found just once. Looked up from germline, CDR1 is MNHEY and CDR2 is SMNVEV (reference sequence). The V and J ends lost 0 bases and 2 bases respectively, with 17 bases between them. The CDR3 runs to 17 residues. The sequenced material came from PBMCs. This chain connects TRBV27 to TRBJ2-7; D may be TRBD2 (6 bases). This receptor was identified in a woman aged 18-29 years in good health and CMV-seropositive. The CDR3 reads CASSLSPQWRDPYEQYF. CDR3 nucleotide sequence: TGTGCCAGCAGTTTATCCCCCCAATGGAGGGACCCCTACGAGCAGTACTTC.